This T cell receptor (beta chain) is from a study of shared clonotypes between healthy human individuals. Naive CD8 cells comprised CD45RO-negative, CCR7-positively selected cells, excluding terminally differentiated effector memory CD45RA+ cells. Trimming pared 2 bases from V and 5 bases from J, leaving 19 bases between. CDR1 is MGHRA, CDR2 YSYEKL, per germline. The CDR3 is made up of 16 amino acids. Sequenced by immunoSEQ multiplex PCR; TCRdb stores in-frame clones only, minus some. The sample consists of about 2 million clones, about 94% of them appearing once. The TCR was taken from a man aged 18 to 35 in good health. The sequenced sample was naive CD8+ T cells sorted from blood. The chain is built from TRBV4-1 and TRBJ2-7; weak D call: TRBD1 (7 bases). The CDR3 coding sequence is TGCGCCAGCAGCCAACAGGACAGGTCGGGGGCGAACGAGCAGTACTTC. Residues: CASSQQDRSGANEQYF.